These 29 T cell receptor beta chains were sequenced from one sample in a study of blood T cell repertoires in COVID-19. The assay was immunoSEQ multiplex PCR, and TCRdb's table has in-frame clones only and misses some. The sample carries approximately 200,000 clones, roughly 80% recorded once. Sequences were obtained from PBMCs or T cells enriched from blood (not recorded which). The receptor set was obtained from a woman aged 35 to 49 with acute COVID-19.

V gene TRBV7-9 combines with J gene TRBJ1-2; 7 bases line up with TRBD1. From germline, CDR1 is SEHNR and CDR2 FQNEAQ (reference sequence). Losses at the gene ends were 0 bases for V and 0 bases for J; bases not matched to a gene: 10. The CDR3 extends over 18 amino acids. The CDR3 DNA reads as TGTGCCAGCAGCTTAGCGAGGGAGGACAGGTTGGCTAACTATGGCTACACCTTC. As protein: CASSLAREDRLANYGYTF.

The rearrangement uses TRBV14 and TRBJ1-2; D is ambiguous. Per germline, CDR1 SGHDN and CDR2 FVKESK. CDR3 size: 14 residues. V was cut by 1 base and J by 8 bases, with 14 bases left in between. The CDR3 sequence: CASSQGQVLKGYTF. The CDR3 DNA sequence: TGTGCCAGCAGCCAAGGCCAGGTTCTCAAGGGCTACACCTTC. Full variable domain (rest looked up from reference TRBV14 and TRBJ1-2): EAGVTQFPSHSVIEKGQTVTLRCDPISGHDNLYWYRRVMGKEIKFLLHFVKESKQDESGMPNNRFLAERTGGTYSTLKVQPAELEDSGVYFCASSQGQVLKGYTFGSGTRLTVV.

The CDR3 loop reads CASSLASTGVKTQYF. The CDR3 bases are TGTGCCAGCAGCTTAGCAAGTACAGGGGTGAAGACCCAGTACTTC. The rearrangement joins TRBV7-9 to TRBJ2-5; 7 positions match TRBD1. J was trimmed by 6 bases and V by 0 bases; bases with no gene match: 7. The germline V gene encodes CDR1 SEHNR and CDR2 FQNEAQ (reference sequence). There are 15 residues in the CDR3.

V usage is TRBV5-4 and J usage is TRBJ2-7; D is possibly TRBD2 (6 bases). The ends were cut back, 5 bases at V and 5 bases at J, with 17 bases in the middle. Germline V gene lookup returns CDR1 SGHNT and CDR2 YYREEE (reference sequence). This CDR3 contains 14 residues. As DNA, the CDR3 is TGTGCCAGCAGTCCAAGGACGGGGGACCACGAGCAGTACTTC. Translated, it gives CASSPRTGDHEQYF.

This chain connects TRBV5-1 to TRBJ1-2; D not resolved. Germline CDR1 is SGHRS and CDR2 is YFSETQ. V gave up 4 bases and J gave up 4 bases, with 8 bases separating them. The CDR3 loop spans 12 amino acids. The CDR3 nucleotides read TGCGCCAGCAGCGTTGACACCTATGGCTACACCTTC. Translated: CASSVDTYGYTF.

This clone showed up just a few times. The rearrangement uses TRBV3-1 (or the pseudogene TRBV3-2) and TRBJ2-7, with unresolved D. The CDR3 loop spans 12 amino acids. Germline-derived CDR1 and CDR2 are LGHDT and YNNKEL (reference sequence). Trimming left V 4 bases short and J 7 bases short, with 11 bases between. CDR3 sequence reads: CASSLLFGEQYF. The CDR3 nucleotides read TGTGCCAGCAGCCTACTCTTCGGGGAGCAGTACTTC.

CDR3: CASSLGTSGGANGELFF. CDR3 DNA sequence: TGTGCCAGCAGCTTAGGAACTAGCGGGGGGGCCAACGGGGAGCTGTTTTTT. The J gene is TRBJ2-2, the V gene TRBV11-2; 13 nucleotides align to TRBD2. J gave up 7 bases and V 1 base, and 6 bases lay outside the gene matches. CDR3 length: 17 residues. In germline, CDR1 is SGHAT, CDR2 FQNNGV.

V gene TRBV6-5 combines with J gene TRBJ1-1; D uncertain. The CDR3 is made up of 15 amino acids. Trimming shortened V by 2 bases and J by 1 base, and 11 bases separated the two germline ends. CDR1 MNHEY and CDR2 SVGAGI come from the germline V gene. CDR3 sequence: CASSYGGSQNTEAFF. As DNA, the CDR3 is TGTGCCAGCAGTTACGGCGGTAGCCAGAACACTGAAGCTTTCTTT.

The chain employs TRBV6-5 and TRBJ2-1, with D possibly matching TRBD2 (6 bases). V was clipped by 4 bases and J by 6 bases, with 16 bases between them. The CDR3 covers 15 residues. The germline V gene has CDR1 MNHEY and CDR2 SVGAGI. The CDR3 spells CASSSGTLSSNEQFF. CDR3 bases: TGTGCCAGCAGTTCCGGGACTCTCAGCTCCAATGAGCAGTTCTTC.

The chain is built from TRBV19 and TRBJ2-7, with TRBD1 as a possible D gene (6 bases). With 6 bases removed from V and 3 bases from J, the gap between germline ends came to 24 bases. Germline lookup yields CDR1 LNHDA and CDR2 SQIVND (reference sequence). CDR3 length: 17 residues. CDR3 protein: CASSRSPGHLTGYEQYF. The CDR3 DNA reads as TGTGCCAGTAGCCGTTCACCGGGACACCTGACGGGCTACGAGCAGTACTTC.

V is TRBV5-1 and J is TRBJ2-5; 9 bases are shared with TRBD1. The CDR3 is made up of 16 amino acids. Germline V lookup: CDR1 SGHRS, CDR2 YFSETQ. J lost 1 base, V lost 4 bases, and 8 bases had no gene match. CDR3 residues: CASSGSGTGSQETQYF. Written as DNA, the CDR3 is TGCGCCAGCAGCGGGTCCGGGACAGGGAGCCAAGAGACCCAGTACTTC.

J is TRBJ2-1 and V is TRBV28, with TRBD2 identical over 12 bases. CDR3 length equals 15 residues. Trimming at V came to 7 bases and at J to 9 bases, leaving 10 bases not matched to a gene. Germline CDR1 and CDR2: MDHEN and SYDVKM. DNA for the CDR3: TGTGCCAGCACCGTTGGACTAGCGGGAACCGCTGAGCAGTTCTTC. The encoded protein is CASTVGLAGTAEQFF.

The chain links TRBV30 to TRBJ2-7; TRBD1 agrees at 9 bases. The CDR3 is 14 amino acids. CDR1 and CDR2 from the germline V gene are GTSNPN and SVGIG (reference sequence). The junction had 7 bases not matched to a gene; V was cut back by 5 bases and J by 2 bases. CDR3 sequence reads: CAWEIRQGAYEQYF. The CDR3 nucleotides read TGTGCCTGGGAGATAAGACAGGGGGCCTACGAGCAGTACTTC.

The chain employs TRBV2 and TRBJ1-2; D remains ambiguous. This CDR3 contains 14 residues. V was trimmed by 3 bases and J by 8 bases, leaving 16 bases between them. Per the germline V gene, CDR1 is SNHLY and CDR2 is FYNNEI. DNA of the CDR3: TGTGCCAGCAGTGATTCCCCGCTGCGCAGGGGCTACACCTTC. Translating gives CASSDSPLRRGYTF.

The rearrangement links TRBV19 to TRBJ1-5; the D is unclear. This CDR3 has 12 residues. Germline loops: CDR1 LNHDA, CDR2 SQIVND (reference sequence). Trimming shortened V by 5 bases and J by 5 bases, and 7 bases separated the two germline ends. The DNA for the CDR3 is TGTGCCAGTAGTTTACGGGATCAGCCCCAGCATTTT. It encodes CASSLRDQPQHF.

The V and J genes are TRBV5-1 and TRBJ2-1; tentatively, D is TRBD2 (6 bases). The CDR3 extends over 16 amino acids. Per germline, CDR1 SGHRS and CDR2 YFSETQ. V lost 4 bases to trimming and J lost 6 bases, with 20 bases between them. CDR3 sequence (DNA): TGCGCCAGCAGCAATCCAACTAGCAGCCTCTCCAATGAGCAGTTCTTC. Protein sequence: CASSNPTSSLSNEQFF.

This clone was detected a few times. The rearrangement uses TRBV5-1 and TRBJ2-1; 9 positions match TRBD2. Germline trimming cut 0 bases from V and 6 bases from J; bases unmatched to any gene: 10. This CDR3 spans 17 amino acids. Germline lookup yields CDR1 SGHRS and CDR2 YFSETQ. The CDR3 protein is CASSLDVGLASRNEQFF. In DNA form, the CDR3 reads TGCGCCAGCAGCTTGGACGTGGGACTAGCCTCTCGCAATGAGCAGTTCTTC. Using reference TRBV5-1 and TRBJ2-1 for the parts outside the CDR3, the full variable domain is KAGVTQTPRYLIKTRGQQVTLSCSPISGHRSVSWYQQTPGQGLQFLFEYFSETQRNKGNFPGRFSGRQFSNSRSEMNVSTLELGDSALYLCASSLDVGLASRNEQFFGPGTRLTVL.

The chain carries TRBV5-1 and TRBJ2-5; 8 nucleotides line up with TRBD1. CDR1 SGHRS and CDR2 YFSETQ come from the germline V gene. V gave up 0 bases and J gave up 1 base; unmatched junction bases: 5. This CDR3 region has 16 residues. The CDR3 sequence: CASSLGGQGGQETQYF. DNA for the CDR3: TGCGCCAGCAGCTTGGGAGGACAGGGTGGCCAAGAGACCCAGTACTTC.

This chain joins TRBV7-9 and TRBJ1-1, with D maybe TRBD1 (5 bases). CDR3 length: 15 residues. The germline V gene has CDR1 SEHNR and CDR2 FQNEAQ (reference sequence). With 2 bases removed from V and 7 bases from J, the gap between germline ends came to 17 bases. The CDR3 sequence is CASSLRGDGGREAFF. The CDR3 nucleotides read TGTGCCAGCAGCTTACGGGGGGACGGGGGACGTGAAGCTTTCTTT.

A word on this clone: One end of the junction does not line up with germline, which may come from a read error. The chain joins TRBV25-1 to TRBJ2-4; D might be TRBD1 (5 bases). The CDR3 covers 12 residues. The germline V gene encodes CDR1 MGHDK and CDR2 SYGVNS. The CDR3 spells CASSPTSRQFHF. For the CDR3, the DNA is TGTGCCAGCAGTCCCACGAGTCGACAGTTTCACTTC. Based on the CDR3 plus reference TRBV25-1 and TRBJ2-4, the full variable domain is EADIYQTPRYLVIGTGKKITLECSQTMGHDKMYWYQQDPGMELHLIHYSYGVNSTEKGDLSSESTVSRIRTEHFPLTLESARPSHTSQYLCASSPTSRQFHFGAGTRLSVL.

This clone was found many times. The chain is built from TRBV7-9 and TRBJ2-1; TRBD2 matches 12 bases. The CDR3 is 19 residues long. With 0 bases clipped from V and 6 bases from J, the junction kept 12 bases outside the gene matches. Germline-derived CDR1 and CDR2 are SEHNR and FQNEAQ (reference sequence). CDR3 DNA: TGTGCCAGCAGCTTAGCGAGGCTAGCGGGGGGGCTTTCTGGCAATGAGCAGTTCTTC. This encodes CASSLARLAGGLSGNEQFF.

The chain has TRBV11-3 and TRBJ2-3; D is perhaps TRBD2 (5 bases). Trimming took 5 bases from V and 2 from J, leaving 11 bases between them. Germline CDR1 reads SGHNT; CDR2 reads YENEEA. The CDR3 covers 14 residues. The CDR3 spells CASSPDGNTDTQYF. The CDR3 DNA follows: TGTGCCAGCAGCCCCGACGGGAACACAGATACGCAGTATTTT.

The CDR3 DNA reads TGTGCCAGCGGAGGACAGGGCAATACGCAGTATTTT. This codes for CASGGQGNTQYF. The chain is built from TRBV9 and TRBJ2-3; TRBD1 agrees at 8 bases. Germline-derived CDR1 and CDR2 are SGDLS and YYNGEE. The CDR3 runs to 12 residues. With 7 bases clipped from V and 7 bases from J, the junction kept 5 bases outside the gene matches.

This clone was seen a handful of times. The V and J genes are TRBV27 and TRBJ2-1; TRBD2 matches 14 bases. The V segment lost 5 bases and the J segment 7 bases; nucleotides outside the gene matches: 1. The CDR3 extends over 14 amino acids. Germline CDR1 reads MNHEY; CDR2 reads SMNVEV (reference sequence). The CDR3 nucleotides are TGTGCCAGCAGTGGGACTAGCGGGAGAAATGAGCAGTTCTTC. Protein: CASSGTSGRNEQFF.

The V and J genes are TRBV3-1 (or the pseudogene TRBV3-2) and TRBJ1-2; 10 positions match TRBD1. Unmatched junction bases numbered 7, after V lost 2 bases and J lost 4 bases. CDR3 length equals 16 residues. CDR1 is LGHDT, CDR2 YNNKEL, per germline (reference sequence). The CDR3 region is CASSQRQGAAFYGYTF. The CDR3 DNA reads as TGTGCCAGCAGCCAAAGACAGGGGGCGGCGTTCTATGGCTACACCTTC.

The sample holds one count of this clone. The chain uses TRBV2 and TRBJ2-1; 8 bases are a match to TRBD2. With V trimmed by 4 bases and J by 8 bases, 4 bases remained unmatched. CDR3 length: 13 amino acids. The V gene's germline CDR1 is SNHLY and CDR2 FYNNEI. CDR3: CASSGTSFDEQFF. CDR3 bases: TGTGCCAGCAGTGGGACTAGCTTCGATGAGCAGTTCTTC.

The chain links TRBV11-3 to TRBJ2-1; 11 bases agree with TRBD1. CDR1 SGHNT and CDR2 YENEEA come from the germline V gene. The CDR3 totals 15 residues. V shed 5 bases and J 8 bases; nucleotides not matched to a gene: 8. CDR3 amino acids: CASSPGQGAIDEQFF. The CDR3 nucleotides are TGTGCCAGCAGCCCAGGACAGGGGGCGATCGATGAGCAGTTCTTC.

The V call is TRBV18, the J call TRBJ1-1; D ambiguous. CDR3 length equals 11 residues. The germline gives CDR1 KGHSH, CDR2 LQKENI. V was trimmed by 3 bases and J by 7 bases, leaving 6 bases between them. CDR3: CASSPTSEAFF. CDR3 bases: TGTGCCAGCTCACCCACAAGTGAAGCTTTCTTT.

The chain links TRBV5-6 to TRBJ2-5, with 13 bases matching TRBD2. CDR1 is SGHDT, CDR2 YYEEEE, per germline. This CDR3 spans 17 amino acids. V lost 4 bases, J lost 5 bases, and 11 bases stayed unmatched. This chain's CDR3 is CASSPSGTSGAGETQYF. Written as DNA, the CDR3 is TGTGCCAGCAGCCCGAGCGGGACTAGCGGGGCGGGGGAGACCCAGTACTTC.